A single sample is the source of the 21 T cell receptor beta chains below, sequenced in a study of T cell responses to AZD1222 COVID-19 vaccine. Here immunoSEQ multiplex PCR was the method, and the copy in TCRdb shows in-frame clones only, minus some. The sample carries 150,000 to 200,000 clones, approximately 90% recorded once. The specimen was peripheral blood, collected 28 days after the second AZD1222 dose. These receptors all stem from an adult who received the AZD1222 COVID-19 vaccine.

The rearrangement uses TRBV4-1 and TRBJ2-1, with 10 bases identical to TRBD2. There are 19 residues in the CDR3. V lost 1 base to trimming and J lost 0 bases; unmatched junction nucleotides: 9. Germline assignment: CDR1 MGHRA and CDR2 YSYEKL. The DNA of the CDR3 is TGCGCCAGCAGCCAAGGACTAGCGGGTTTCCGATCCTCCTACAATGAGCAGTTCTTC. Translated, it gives CASSQGLAGFRSSYNEQFF.

CDR3: CASSLWKGNQPQHF. The CDR3 coding sequence is TGTGCCAGCAGTTTGTGGAAGGGCAATCAGCCCCAGCATTTT. This sequence joins TRBV27 and TRBJ1-5, with D unclear. CDR3 length: 14 residues. CDR1 MNHEY and CDR2 SMNVEV come from the germline V gene (reference sequence). Trimming pared 3 bases from V and 2 bases from J, leaving 8 bases between.

The chain's CDR3 is CASSLTFYYEQYF. The CDR3 DNA sequence: TGCGCCAGCAGCTTAACCTTCTACTACGAGCAGTACTTC. The V gene is TRBV5-1, the J gene TRBJ2-7; no clear D gene. Germline V gene lookup returns CDR1 SGHRS and CDR2 YFSETQ. This CDR3 region has 13 residues. Trimming took off 2 bases at V and 3 bases at J, with 9 bases between the two ends.

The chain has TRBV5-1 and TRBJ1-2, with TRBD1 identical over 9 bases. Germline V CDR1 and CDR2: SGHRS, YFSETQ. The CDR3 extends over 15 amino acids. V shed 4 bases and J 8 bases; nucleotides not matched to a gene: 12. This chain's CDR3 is CASSPGDRDARGYTF. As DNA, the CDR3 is TGCGCCAGCAGCCCGGGGGACAGGGACGCGCGGGGCTACACCTTC.

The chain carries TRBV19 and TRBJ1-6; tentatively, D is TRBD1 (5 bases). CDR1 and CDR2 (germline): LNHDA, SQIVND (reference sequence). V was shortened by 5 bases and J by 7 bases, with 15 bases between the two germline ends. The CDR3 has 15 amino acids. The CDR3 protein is CASSEAGRTNSPLHF. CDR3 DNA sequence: TGTGCCAGTAGTGAGGCCGGACGGACAAATTCACCCCTCCACTTT.

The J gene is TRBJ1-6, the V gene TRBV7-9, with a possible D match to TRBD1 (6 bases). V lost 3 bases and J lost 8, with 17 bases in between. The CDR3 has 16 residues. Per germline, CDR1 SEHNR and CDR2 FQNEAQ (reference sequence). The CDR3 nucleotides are TGTGCCAGCAGCTTTGATTCAGGGGTCATGCATTCACCCCTCCACTTT. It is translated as CASSFDSGVMHSPLHF.

CDR3 in amino acids: CASSIGRRTYEQYF. The DNA of the CDR3 is TGTGCCAGTAGTATAGGCAGAAGAACCTACGAGCAGTACTTC. The chain has TRBV19 and TRBJ2-7, with D unresolved. V gave up 1 base and J gave up 2 bases, with 9 bases separating them. Germline CDR1 reads LNHDA; CDR2 reads SQIVND (reference sequence). The CDR3 length is 14 residues.

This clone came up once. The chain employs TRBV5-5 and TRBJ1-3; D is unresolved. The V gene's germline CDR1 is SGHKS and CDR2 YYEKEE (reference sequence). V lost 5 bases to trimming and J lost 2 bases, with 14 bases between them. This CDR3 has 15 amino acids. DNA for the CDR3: TGTGCCAGCAGGGTGACTTTCTCCACTGGAAACACCATATATTTT. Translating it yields CASRVTFSTGNTIYF.

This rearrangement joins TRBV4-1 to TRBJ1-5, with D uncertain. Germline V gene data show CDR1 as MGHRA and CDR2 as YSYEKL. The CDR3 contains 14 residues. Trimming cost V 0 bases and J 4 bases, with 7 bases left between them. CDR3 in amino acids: CASSQDPSNQPQHF. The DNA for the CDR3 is TGCGCCAGCAGCCAAGATCCCTCAAATCAGCCCCAGCATTTT.

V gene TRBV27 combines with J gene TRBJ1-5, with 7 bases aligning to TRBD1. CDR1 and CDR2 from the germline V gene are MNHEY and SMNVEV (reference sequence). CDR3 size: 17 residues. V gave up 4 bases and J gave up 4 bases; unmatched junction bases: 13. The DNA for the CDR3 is TGTGCCAGCAGTTCCCGAGGGTCAGGGGGTCGGAATCAGCCCCAGCATTTT. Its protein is CASSSRGSGGRNQPQHF.

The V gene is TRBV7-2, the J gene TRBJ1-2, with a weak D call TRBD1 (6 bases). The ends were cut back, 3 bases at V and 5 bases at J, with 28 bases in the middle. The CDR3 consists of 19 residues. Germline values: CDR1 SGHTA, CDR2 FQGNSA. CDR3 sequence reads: CASSFLLGGREGLGYGYTF. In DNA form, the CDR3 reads TGTGCCAGCAGCTTCCTCCTTGGGGGCAGGGAAGGCTTAGGGTATGGCTACACCTTC.

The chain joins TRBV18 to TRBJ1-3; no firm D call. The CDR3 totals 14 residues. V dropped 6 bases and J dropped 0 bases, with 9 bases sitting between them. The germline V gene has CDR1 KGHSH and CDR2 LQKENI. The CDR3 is CASSPDNSGNTIYF. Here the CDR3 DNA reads TGTGCCAGCTCCCCCGACAACTCTGGAAACACCATATATTTT.

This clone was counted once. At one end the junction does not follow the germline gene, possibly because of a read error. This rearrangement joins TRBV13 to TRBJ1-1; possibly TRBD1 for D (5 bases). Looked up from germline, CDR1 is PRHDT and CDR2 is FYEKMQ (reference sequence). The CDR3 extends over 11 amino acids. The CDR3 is CASSASGTPLF. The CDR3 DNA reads TGTGCCAGCAGCGCCTCCGGGACCCCGCTCTTT.

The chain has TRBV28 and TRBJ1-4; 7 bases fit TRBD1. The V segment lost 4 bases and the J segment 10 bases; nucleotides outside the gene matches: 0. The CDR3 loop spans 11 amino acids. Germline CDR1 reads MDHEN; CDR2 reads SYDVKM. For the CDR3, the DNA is TGTGCCAGCAGTTCAGGGGGAAAACTGTTTTTT. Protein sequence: CASSSGGKLFF.

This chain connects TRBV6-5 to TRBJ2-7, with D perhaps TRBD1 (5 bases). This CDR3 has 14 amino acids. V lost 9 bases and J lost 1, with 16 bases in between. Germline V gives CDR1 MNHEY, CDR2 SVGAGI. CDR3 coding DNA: TGTGCCAGTCAGCCTACAGGAGAATCCTACGAGCAGTACTTC. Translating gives CASQPTGESYEQYF.

The CDR3 DNA reads TGTGCCAGCAGTTTATCGCCGGGACAGGACCGGGGTGAAAAACTGTTTTTT. It translates to CASSLSPGQDRGEKLFF. The chain is built from TRBV27 and TRBJ1-4; 8 bases align to TRBD1. V shed 0 bases and J 7 bases; nucleotides not matched to a gene: 10. Germline V gene sequence: CDR1 MNHEY, CDR2 SMNVEV (reference sequence). The CDR3 covers 17 residues.

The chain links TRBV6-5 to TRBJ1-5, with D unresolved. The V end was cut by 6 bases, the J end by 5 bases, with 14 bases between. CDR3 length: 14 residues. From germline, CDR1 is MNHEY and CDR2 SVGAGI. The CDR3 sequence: CASSPLGFYQPQHF. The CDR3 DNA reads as TGTGCCAGCAGCCCACTGGGGTTTTATCAGCCCCAGCATTTT.

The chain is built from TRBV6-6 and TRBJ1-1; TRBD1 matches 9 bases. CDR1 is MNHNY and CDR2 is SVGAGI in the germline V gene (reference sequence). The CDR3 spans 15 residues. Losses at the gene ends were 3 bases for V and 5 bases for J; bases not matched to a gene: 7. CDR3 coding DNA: TGTGCCAGCAGTTATGGGACAGGGATTCGGACTGAAGCTTTCTTT. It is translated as CASSYGTGIRTEAFF.

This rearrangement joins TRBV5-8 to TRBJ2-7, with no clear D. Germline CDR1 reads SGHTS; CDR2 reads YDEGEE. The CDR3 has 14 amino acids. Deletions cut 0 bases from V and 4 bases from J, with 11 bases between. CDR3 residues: CASSLDSGSYEQYF. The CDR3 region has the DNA TGTGCCAGCAGCTTGGATTCTGGGTCGTACGAGCAGTACTTC.

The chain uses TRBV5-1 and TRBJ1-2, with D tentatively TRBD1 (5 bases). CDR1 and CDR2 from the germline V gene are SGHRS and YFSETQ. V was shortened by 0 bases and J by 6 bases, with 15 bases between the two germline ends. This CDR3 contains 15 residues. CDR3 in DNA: TGCGCCAGCAGCTTGGCCCAACTGGGGGGGAATGGCTACACCTTC. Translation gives CASSLAQLGGNGYTF.

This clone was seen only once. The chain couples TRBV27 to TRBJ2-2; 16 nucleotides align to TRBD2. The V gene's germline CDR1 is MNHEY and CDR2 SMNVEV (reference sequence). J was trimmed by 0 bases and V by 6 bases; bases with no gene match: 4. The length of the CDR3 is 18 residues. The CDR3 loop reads CASSEGLAGGTNTGELFF. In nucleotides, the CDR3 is TGTGCCAGCAGCGAGGGACTAGCGGGGGGGACGAACACCGGGGAGCTGTTTTTT.